This T cell receptor beta chain appears in the sequencing data of a study of shared clonotypes between healthy human individuals. Only in-frame clones appear in the TCRdb table, and some are missing; sequencing was by immunoSEQ multiplex PCR. The sample includes some 2.1 million clones, over 85% seen only once; the top ten take roughly 0.13%. CDR3 length: 14 residues. J lost 2 bases, V lost 5 bases, and 5 bases had no gene match. The V gene's germline CDR1 is SEHNR and CDR2 FQNEAQ (reference sequence). The sample taken for sequencing was naive CD4+ T cells sorted from blood. Subset meaning: CD45RA+ positively selected. V usage is TRBV7-9 and J usage is TRBJ2-5; 7 positions agree with TRBD1. The TCR originated in a man aged 18 to 29 in good health. The CDR3 here is CASSREGQQETQYF. In DNA form, the CDR3 reads TGTGCCAGCAGCCGCGAGGGACAGCAAGAGACCCAGTACTTC.